This section outlines one T cell receptor beta chain sequence together with its context. The data derive from a study of T-cell reconstitution after alpha-beta-depleted transplantation in children. A library of TCRbeta sequences, prepared with unique molecular identifiers, was generated. TCRdb processed the PCR reads anew with MiXCR; each CDR3 protein has one entry. This sample has hundreds of thousands of distinct CDR3 sequences; about an eighth occur once, and the top ten carry about 3.9%. V lost 4 bases, J lost 0 bases, and 7 bases lay in between. The CDR3 runs 13 residues. Germline-derived CDR1 and CDR2 are GTSNPN and SVGIG (reference sequence).

The input for sequencing was PBMCs, taken from the stem cell graft. The sequence was collected from a human donor who donated a stem cell graft to a child with Fanconi anemia. V is TRBV30 and J is TRBJ1-3; D remains unclear. The CDR3 reads CAWKVSSGNTIYF. The CDR3 DNA reads TGTGCCTGGAAAGTGTCCTCTGGAAACACCATATATTTT.